Listed below are T cell receptor beta chains from one sample, sequenced in a study of blood T cell repertoires in COVID-19. Method: immunoSEQ multiplex PCR; TCRdb's copy keeps in-frame clones and lacks some. The sample has roughly 66,000 clones, approximately 91% seen once. Sequenced input: peripheral blood. Receptors were obtained from a human donor in a cohort sampled during active COVID-19. Each CDR3 is given with its conserved first and last residue. A D gene is named only where the DNA matches it firmly. Clone size, where shown, is once, few, many, or a class for clones that have expanded.

D gene: -; clone size: -; V gene: TRBV3-1/TRBV3-2; J gene: TRBJ1-1; CDR3 DNA: TGTGCCAGCAGCCAAGAATTCTCGGGACTCGAAGCTTTCTTT; CDR3 protein: CASSQEFSGLEAFF
D gene: -; clone size: -; V gene: TRBV10-1; J gene: TRBJ2-3; CDR3 DNA: TGCGCCAGCAGTGATAGTCGGGGGACCACCCCTACGCAGTATTTT; CDR3 protein: CASSDSRGTTPTQYF
D gene: TRBD1; clone size: -; V gene: TRBV28; J gene: TRBJ2-7; CDR3 DNA: TGTGCCAGCAGTTCACAGGGGGCCTACGAGCAGTACTTC; CDR3 protein: CASSSQGAYEQYF
D gene: -; clone size: -; V gene: TRBV19; J gene: TRBJ1-1; CDR3 DNA: TGTGCCAGTAGTAAAACAGGGAACACTGAAGCTTTCTTT; CDR3 protein: CASSKTGNTEAFF
D gene: TRBD1; clone size: -; V gene: TRBV19; J gene: TRBJ2-1; CDR3 DNA: TGTGCCAGTAGCCGAGCCTTGACAGGGGACCACAATGAGCAGTTCTTC; CDR3 protein: CASSRALTGDHNEQFF
D gene: TRBD1; clone size: -; V gene: TRBV28; J gene: TRBJ2-2; CDR3 DNA: TGTGCCAGCAGTTATTCGGTCTCGGGACAGCTGACCGGGGAGCTGTTTTTT; CDR3 protein: CASSYSVSGQLTGELFF
D gene: TRBD1; clone size: -; V gene: TRBV19; J gene: TRBJ1-2; CDR3 DNA: TGTGCCAGTAGTATTTCCCAGGGGGAGAGAGGCTACACCTTC; CDR3 protein: CASSISQGERGYTF
D gene: -; clone size: -; V gene: TRBV5-1; J gene: TRBJ2-1; CDR3 DNA: TGCGCCAGCAGCTCCCTCAATGAGCAGTTCTTC; CDR3 protein: CASSSLNEQFF
D gene: -; clone size: -; V gene: TRBV28; J gene: TRBJ2-1; CDR3 DNA: TGTGCCAGCAGTTCCTCGGGTCGACAGAGCAATGAGCAGTTCTTC; CDR3 protein: CASSSSGRQSNEQFF
D gene: -; clone size: -; V gene: TRBV29-1; J gene: TRBJ1-2; CDR3 DNA: TGCAGCGTTGAAGTTTCTCCAGGGACTAAGGGCTACACCTTC; CDR3 protein: CSVEVSPGTKGYTF
D gene: -; clone size: -; V gene: TRBV28; J gene: TRBJ1-4; CDR3 DNA: TGTGCCAGCAGCCCCGGGGGTGCAACTAATGAAAAACTGTTTTTT; CDR3 protein: CASSPGGATNEKLFF
D gene: TRBD1; clone size: -; V gene: TRBV5-1; J gene: TRBJ1-2; CDR3 DNA: TGCGCCAGCAGCTTGGTTGGCCCGGGACAGGGGGCAGATGGCTACACCTTC; CDR3 protein: CASSLVGPGQGADGYTF
D gene: -; clone size: -; V gene: TRBV7-9; J gene: TRBJ1-1; CDR3 DNA: TGTGCCAGCAGCTTTAAGGGAGGGGGGACTGAAGCTTTCTTT; CDR3 protein: CASSFKGGGTEAFF
D gene: -; clone size: -; V gene: TRBV28; J gene: TRBJ1-3; CDR3 DNA: TGTGCCAGCAGTTTACGGGAAAACACCATATATTTT; CDR3 protein: CASSLRENTIYF
D gene: TRBD1; clone size: -; V gene: TRBV6-2/TRBV6-3; J gene: TRBJ2-2; CDR3 DNA: TGTGCCAGCAGTTCACAGGGGCGAAGGGCCGGGGAGCTGTTTTTT; CDR3 protein: CASSSQGRRAGELFF
D gene: -; clone size: -; V gene: TRBV7-2; J gene: TRBJ2-7; CDR3 DNA: TGTGCCAGCACCCTAGGGGGGGGAGGTGGAATAGGCCTCGAGCAGTACTTC; CDR3 protein: CASTLGGGGGIGLEQYF
D gene: -; clone size: -; V gene: TRBV18; J gene: TRBJ1-2; CDR3 DNA: TGTGCCAGTTCCACGCGGGGGCTCACACCACTTAACTATGGCTACACCTTC; CDR3 protein: CASSTRGLTPLNYGYTF
D gene: TRBD1; clone size: -; V gene: TRBV18; J gene: TRBJ1-1; CDR3 DNA: TGTGCCAGCTCTCTGGGACAGCTGAACACTGAAGCTTTCTTT; CDR3 protein: CASSLGQLNTEAFF
D gene: TRBD1; clone size: once; V gene: TRBV6-5; J gene: TRBJ1-1; CDR3 DNA: TGTGCCAGCAGGGTGACAGGGGAGGGCACTGAAGCTTTCTTT; CDR3 protein: CASRVTGEGTEAFF
D gene: TRBD1; clone size: -; V gene: TRBV27; J gene: TRBJ1-4; CDR3 DNA: TGTGCCAGCACCCCCCGGGGACAGGGAGCCGTAAAACTGTTTTTT; CDR3 protein: CASTPRGQGAVKLFF
D gene: -; clone size: -; V gene: TRBV7-9; J gene: TRBJ1-2; CDR3 DNA: TGTGCCAGCAGCTCCATCGCGGGGGGCTACACCTTC; CDR3 protein: CASSSIAGGYTF
D gene: TRBD2; clone size: -; V gene: TRBV7-3; J gene: TRBJ2-3; CDR3 DNA: TGTGCCAGCAGCTTACTAGCGGGAGACGCAGATACGCAGTATTTT; CDR3 protein: CASSLLAGDADTQYF
D gene: -; clone size: -; V gene: TRBV5-4; J gene: TRBJ1-1; CDR3 DNA: TGTGCCAGCAGTTCGAGGGGGAAAGCTTTCTTT; CDR3 protein: CASSSRGKAFF
D gene: TRBD2; clone size: -; V gene: TRBV18; J gene: TRBJ2-5; CDR3 DNA: TGTGCCAGCTCAGGCTCGTTTCGCGGGGGACAAGAGACCCAGTACTTC; CDR3 protein: CASSGSFRGGQETQYF